This is a list of T cell receptor beta chains from one sample in a study of T-cell reconstitution after alpha-beta-depleted transplantation in children. TCRdb fed the PCR reads into MiXCR, producing one record per CDR3 protein. The sample contains approximately 340,000 distinct CDR3 sequences, about 9.3% of which appear only once. Sequenced material: PBMCs from the stem cell graft donor, taken from the stem cell graft. Every receptor here comes from a human donor who donated a stem cell graft to a child with acute lymphoblastic leukemia. CDR3s include the opening cysteine and the closing phenylalanine or tryptophan. The D gene is left open where the match is weak. Clone size is shown for a subset of rows, as once, few, many or a class of expanded clone.

abundance | j_gene | v_gene | d_gene | CDR3aa | CDR3nt
NA | TRBJ2-7 | TRBV20-1 | NA | CSARNADSAYEQYF | TGCAGTGCTAGAAATGCGGACTCTGCCTACGAGCAGTACTTC
few | TRBJ2-5 | TRBV20-1 | NA | CSARAGYGGVQETQYF | TGCAGTGCTAGAGCGGGTTACGGGGGAGTCCAAGAGACCCAGTACTTC
few | TRBJ1-2 | TRBV20-1 | TRBD1 | CSAKLGRGRLYGYTF | TGCAGTGCTAAGCTAGGGAGGGGGCGCCTCTATGGCTACACCTTC
NA | TRBJ1-6 | TRBV7-9 | NA | CASSLAIEGSLHF | TGTGCCAGCAGCTTAGCGATAGAAGGCTCCCTCCACTTT
many | TRBJ1-1 | TRBV5-1 | NA | CASSLGQANTEAFF | TGCGCCAGCAGCTTGGGACAGGCGAACACTGAAGCTTTCTTT
NA | TRBJ1-1 | TRBV7-3 | NA | CASSSSGANTEAFF | TGTGCCAGCAGCTCTTCCGGGGCTAACACTGAAGCTTTCTTT
NA | TRBJ2-1 | TRBV28 | TRBD2 | CASSFRVISGSLDEQFF | TGTGCCAGCAGTTTTAGGGTGATTAGCGGGAGTCTGGATGAGCAGTTCTTC
few | TRBJ2-1 | TRBV4-1 | TRBD2 | CASSQALVSTSGRAGEQFF | TGCGCCAGCAGCCAAGCACTCGTTTCGACTAGCGGGAGGGCAGGAGAGCAGTTCTTC
NA | TRBJ2-3 | TRBV20-1 | NA | CSAPMGVGGLSTDTQYF | TGCAGTGCCCCCATGGGGGTGGGGGGACTTAGCACAGATACGCAGTATTTT
NA | TRBJ2-1 | TRBV7-2 | NA | CASSLASWGVQFF | TGTGCCAGCAGCTTAGCCTCCTGGGGAGTGCAGTTCTTC
NA | TRBJ2-3 | TRBV19 | NA | CASRRNPTDTQYF | TGTGCCAGTAGACGGAACCCCACAGATACGCAGTATTTT
NA | TRBJ2-5 | TRBV7-6 | NA | CASSLGQIQETQYF | TGTGCCAGCAGCTTAGGGCAGATACAAGAGACCCAGTACTTC
NA | TRBJ2-3 | TRBV5-6 | NA | CASSRLTGTDTQYF | TGTGCCAGCAGCCGCCTGACAGGCACAGATACGCAGTATTTT